This entry concerns a single TCR beta chain. Its antigen is as yet unknown. The sample is drawn from a study of graft-versus-host responses after intestinal transplantation. As for the study in general: Recipients across the board were started on anti-thymocyte globulin induction, then kept on tacrolimus and steroids for two to four years. Study-wide results and limits: Researchers found peak circulating GvH clone levels linked to early post-transplant HvG declines. High graft-versus-host to host-versus-graft T cell clonal ratios marked allografts of patients with graft-donor macrochimerism. The marrow of recipients harbored GvH clones, and ileum or blood showed some of them first.

V was cut by 3 bases and J by 4 bases, with 12 bases left in between. The CDR3 runs 14 residues. Germline CDR1 SGDLS, CDR2 YYNGEE. Assay used: immunoSEQ multiplex PCR; TCRdb lists only in-frame clones, some missing. The data contain approximately 24,000 clones, approximately 90% of them singletons. This receptor was identified in a human patient who received an intestinal transplant, so some T cells may come from the graft donor. The V and J genes are TRBV9 and TRBJ2-3; D is perhaps TRBD2 (5 bases). This material consisted of PBMCs, taken around 40 days after intestinal transplant. The CDR3 spells CASSGSGWADTQYF. CDR3 nucleotide sequence: TGTGCCAGCAGCGGCTCGGGATGGGCAGATACGCAGTATTTT.